The 16 T cell receptor beta chains presented below share a single source sample, sequenced in a study of blood T cells in healthy people across ages. Primers used in a second PCR of about 7 to 12 cycles were a sample-barcoded 5' primer and a J-beta primer mix. MiXCR, run by TCRdb on the 5' RACE reads, gives a single entry per CDR3 protein. This sample yields nearly 800,000 distinct CDR3 sequences, of which about 25% are seen a single time; under 4.5% belongs to the top ten. This sample was also put to use in a study of T cells of mothers and their children.

Input material: blood. The receptors stem from a boy between 10 and 17 years old in good health.

The chain is built from TRBV28 and TRBJ2-7; possibly TRBD1 for D (6 bases). This CDR3 is 16 amino acids long. The germline V gene has CDR1 MDHEN and CDR2 SYDVKM. Trimming shortened V by 7 bases and J by 1 base, and 20 bases separated the two germline ends. Written as DNA, the CDR3 is TGTGCCAGCATCGGGCAGGGGATCCAGTTTTCCTACGAGCAGTACTTC. Translating gives CASIGQGIQFSYEQYF. Combining the CDR3 with reference TRBV28 and TRBJ2-7 gives the whole variable domain DVKVTQSSRYLVKRTGEKVFLECVQDMDHENMFWYRQDPGLGLRLIYFSYDVKMKEKGDIPEGYSVSREKKERFSLILESASTNQTSMYLCASIGQGIQFSYEQYFGPGTRLTVT.

In its sample, this clonotype was seen a few times. This chain joins TRBV7-8 and TRBJ1-2; D remains ambiguous. CDR1 is SGHVS and CDR2 is FQNEAQ in the germline V gene. This CDR3 region has 12 residues. Deletions cut 2 bases from V and 6 bases from J, with 7 bases between. The CDR3 protein is CASSLNSNGYTF. The CDR3 nucleotides are TGTGCCAGCAGCTTAAATTCTAATGGCTACACCTTC.

V gene TRBV29-1 combines with J gene TRBJ1-2, with 8 bases that match TRBD1. Germline V gene sequence: CDR1 SQVTM, CDR2 ANQGSEA. This CDR3 contains 13 residues. The CDR3 sequence: CSSLDRDAYGYTF. CDR3 coding DNA: TGCAGTTCTCTGGACAGGGACGCCTATGGCTACACCTTC.

This clonotype has at least ten counts. The V gene is TRBV6-1, the J gene TRBJ1-5; D is unclear. V lost 7 bases and J 0 bases, leaving 7 bases between the germline ends. The V gene's germline CDR1 is MNHNS and CDR2 SASEGT. The CDR3 is 13 residues long. The CDR3: CASTGYSNQPQHF. CDR3 nucleotide sequence: TGTGCCAGCACGGGTTATAGCAATCAGCCCCAGCATTTT.

There are a few counts of this clonotype. This chain connects TRBV20-1 to TRBJ1-2; 8 bases match TRBD1. Germline V gene lookup returns CDR1 DFQATT and CDR2 SNEGSKA (reference sequence). The CDR3 length is 16 residues. V was pared by 6 bases and J by 5 bases, with 17 bases of the junction left unmatched. Written as DNA, the CDR3 is TGCAGTGCCGCAAAGGACAGGGCCACAACTTTTTATGGCTACACCTTC. This translates into CSAAKDRATTFYGYTF.

This clonotype showed up just a few times. This CDR3 reads CASSLAGLAGNTGELFF. The DNA for the CDR3 is TGCGCCAGCAGCTTGGCGGGACTAGCGGGGAACACCGGGGAGCTGTTTTTT. This sequence joins TRBV5-1 and TRBJ2-2; 12 nucleotides line up with TRBD2. The CDR3 sequence is 17 residues long. With 0 bases clipped from V and 1 base from J, the junction kept 1 base outside the gene matches. In germline, CDR1 is SGHRS, CDR2 YFSETQ.

This clonotype appeared once. The genes are TRBV20-1 and TRBJ2-7; the D gene is possibly TRBD2 (5 bases). The CDR3 totals 15 residues. With 3 bases removed from V and 4 bases from J, the gap between germline ends came to 19 bases. Germline CDR1 is DFQATT and CDR2 is SNEGSKA (reference sequence). CDR3: CSASETNSFGYEQYF. CDR3 in DNA: TGCAGTGCTAGCGAGACTAATTCTTTTGGGTACGAGCAGTACTTC.

The chain's CDR3 is CASSAPGTVYNEQFF. The DNA of the CDR3 is TGTGCCAGCAGCGCCCCCGGGACAGTCTACAATGAGCAGTTCTTC. The chain uses TRBV7-2 and TRBJ2-5, with 7 bases aligning to TRBD1. The tail of the sequence fits TRBJ2-1 better, so the J call may be wrong. Germline CDR1 reads SGHTA; CDR2 reads FQGNSA. The CDR3 covers 15 residues.

The chain carries TRBV5-1 and TRBJ1-1; D perhaps matches TRBD1 (6 bases). Trimming cost V 0 bases and J 2 bases, with 11 bases left between them. Germline CDR1 is SGHRS and CDR2 is YFSETQ. This CDR3 is built from 15 residues. CDR3 in amino acids: CASSLAGTFNTEAFF. The CDR3 DNA is TGCGCCAGCAGCTTGGCTGGGACATTCAACACTGAAGCTTTCTTT.

This clonotype came up a few times. The chain uses TRBV4-3 and TRBJ1-6; the D is unclear. The germline V and J ends were trimmed by 1 base and 7 bases, with 23 bases remaining between them. Germline CDR1 is LGHNA and CDR2 is YSLEER. The CDR3 loop spans 19 amino acids. CDR3 coding DNA: TGCGCCAGCAGCCAAGGCGGAGCAAGCCAGCAAGAAGGCAATTCACCCCTCCACTTT. Translating gives CASSQGGASQQEGNSPLHF.

In this sample, this clonotype turned up a few times. The V call is TRBV4-1, the J call TRBJ1-5; 7 nucleotides align to TRBD1. The CDR3 is 15 residues long. Unmatched junction bases numbered 7, after V lost 1 base and J lost 7 bases. The germline CDR1 and CDR2 sequences are MGHRA and YSYEKL. CDR3 in amino acids: CASSQAEGAGQPQHF. The CDR3 DNA follows: TGCGCCAGCAGCCAAGCGGAGGGGGCCGGACAGCCCCAGCATTTT.

This clonotype was detected only a few times. The V gene is TRBV27, the J gene TRBJ2-2; no definite D call. Germline V gene sequence: CDR1 MNHEY, CDR2 SMNVEV (reference sequence). CDR3 size: 13 residues. The V and J ends lost 6 bases and 4 bases respectively, with 9 bases between them. The CDR3 DNA follows: TGTGCCAGCAGCCCTCAGGTCACCGGGGAGCTGTTTTTT. It specifies CASSPQVTGELFF.

The chain has TRBV29-1 and TRBJ1-4; tentatively, D is TRBD1 (5 bases). There are 11 residues in the CDR3. Germline V lookup: CDR1 SQVTM, CDR2 ANQGSEA. V lost 7 bases and J 5 bases, leaving 8 bases between the germline ends. CDR3 loop: CSERGNEKLFF. In nucleotides, the CDR3 is TGCAGCGAGCGGGGGAATGAAAAACTGTTTTTT.

This clonotype occurred a few times. V usage is TRBV5-4 and J usage is TRBJ1-1; 9 nucleotides line up with TRBD1. V lost 4 bases to trimming and J lost 4 bases; unmatched junction nucleotides: 11. The CDR3 length is 16 residues. In germline, CDR1 is SGHNT, CDR2 YYREEE (reference sequence). The CDR3 protein is CASSALSGQGSTEAFF. The CDR3 region has the DNA TGTGCCAGCAGCGCCCTATCGGGACAGGGAAGCACTGAAGCTTTCTTT.

The V gene is TRBV28, the J gene TRBJ2-5, with TRBD2 matching over 8 bases. V lost 7 bases and J lost 6; bases outside the gene matches: 7. The CDR3 is 13 residues long. The V gene's germline CDR1 is MDHEN and CDR2 SYDVKM. CDR3 in DNA: TGTGCCAGCAACCCCCGGGGGGGGCAGACCCAGTACTTC. This translates into CASNPRGGQTQYF.

The chain is built from TRBV11-2 and TRBJ1-2, with D hard to call. The CDR3 extends over 15 amino acids. V gave up 0 bases and J gave up 6 bases, with 14 bases separating them. Germline CDR1 is SGHAT and CDR2 is FQNNGV. CDR3 sequence reads: CASSLDKGFVHGYTF. The CDR3, as DNA: TGTGCCAGCAGCTTAGATAAGGGTTTCGTGCATGGCTACACCTTC.